Below, 6 T cell receptor beta chains from the same sample are listed, as sequenced in a study of cytomegalovirus exposure and HLA in healthy donors. A multiplex PCR was run with 60 Vbeta primers and 13 Jbeta primers. The data were produced by immunoSEQ multiplex PCR, yet TCRdb's version contains in-frame clones alone and is incomplete. Of some 120,000 clones listed, about 63% were seen once; the top ten hold approximately 1.5%. Sequenced sample: PBMCs. These receptors all stem from a man aged 25-45 years in good health and CMV-seropositive.

The rearrangement uses TRBV7-3 and TRBJ2-7, with D uncertain. Germline assignment: CDR1 SGHTA and CDR2 FQGTGA. V lost 2 bases to trimming and J lost 2 bases, with 16 bases between them. The CDR3 totals 16 residues. DNA for the CDR3: TGTGCCAGCAGCTTAGGTGGGCAATTTGTTCCCTACGAGCAGTACTTC. Residues: CASSLGGQFVPYEQYF.

This clone has just one count. The V gene is TRBV5-1, the J gene TRBJ2-5; tentatively, D is TRBD1 (5 bases). From germline, CDR1 is SGHRS and CDR2 YFSETQ. Trimming left V 4 bases short and J 7 bases short, with 17 bases between. The length of the CDR3 is 14 residues. CDR3 nucleotides: TGCGCCAGCAGCCGGACGGACACGTTTGGGACCCAGTACTTC. Translating it yields CASSRTDTFGTQYF.

Regarding this clone: The same CDR3 can be traced to other DNA sequences in this sample. The chain couples TRBV6-4 to TRBJ2-1; unclear D gene. Germline loops: CDR1 MRHNA, CDR2 SNTAGT. The CDR3 is 15 amino acids. Between the trimmed V and J ends, which lost 0 bases and 1 base, there was a span of 7 bases. DNA for the CDR3: TGTGCCAGCAGTGACTCGTCCGGTTCCTACAATGAGCAGTTCTTC. It yields the protein CASSDSSGSYNEQFF.

V usage is TRBV19 and J usage is TRBJ1-5; possible D gene TRBD1, 5 bases. This CDR3 spans 13 amino acids. Trimming pared 3 bases from V and 9 bases from J, leaving 12 bases between. CDR1 is LNHDA and CDR2 is SQIVND in the germline V gene (reference sequence). The CDR3 nucleotides are TGTGCCAGTAGTATCGACAGCTCGGGGCCCCAGCATTTT. The encoded protein is CASSIDSSGPQHF. Combining the CDR3 with reference TRBV19 and TRBJ1-5 gives the whole variable domain DGGITQSPKYLFRKEGQNVTLSCEQNLNHDAMYWYRQDPGQGLRLIYYSQIVNDFQKGDIAEGYSVSREKKESFPLTVTSAQKNPTAFYLCASSIDSSGPQHFGDGTRLSIL.

V gene TRBV7-2 combines with J gene TRBJ2-7, with 8 bases fitting TRBD1. Trimming took 5 bases from V and 3 from J; bases not matched to a gene: 21. Per germline, CDR1 SGHTA and CDR2 FQGNSA. The CDR3 length is 19 residues. This CDR3 reads CASSPPFSMDRVARYEQYF. The CDR3 DNA reads as TGTGCCAGCAGCCCCCCGTTCTCTATGGACAGGGTGGCCCGCTACGAGCAGTACTTC.

The chain couples TRBV4-3 to TRBJ2-5, with 7 positions matching TRBD1. The CDR3 is 22 residues long. Per germline, CDR1 LGHNA and CDR2 YSLEER. V dropped 0 bases and J dropped 9; count of bases not matched to a gene: 31. The CDR3 sequence is CASSQEPPRQGNGWVRIGSQYF. CDR3 sequence (DNA): TGCGCCAGCAGCCAAGAACCCCCCCGACAGGGAAATGGGTGGGTTAGGATCGGGTCCCAGTACTTC.